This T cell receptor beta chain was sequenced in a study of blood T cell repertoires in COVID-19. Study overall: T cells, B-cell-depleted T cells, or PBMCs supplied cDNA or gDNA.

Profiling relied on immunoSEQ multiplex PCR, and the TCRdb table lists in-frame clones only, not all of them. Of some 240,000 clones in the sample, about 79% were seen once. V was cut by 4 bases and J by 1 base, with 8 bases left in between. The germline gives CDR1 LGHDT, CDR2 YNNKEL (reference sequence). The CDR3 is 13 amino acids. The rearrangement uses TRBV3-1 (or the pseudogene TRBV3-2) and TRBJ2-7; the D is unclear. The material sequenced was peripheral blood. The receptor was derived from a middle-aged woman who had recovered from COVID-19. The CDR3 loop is CASSPEASYEQYF. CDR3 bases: TGTGCCAGCAGCCCCGAAGCATCCTACGAGCAGTACTTC.